Listed below are T cell receptor beta chains from one sample, sequenced in a study of CD8 T cells in Susac syndrome. Via MiXCR, TCRdb re-called the immunoSEQ multiplex PCR reads, giving one row per CDR3 protein. The sample lists 200,000 to 300,000 distinct CDR3 sequences; just over 90% were seen once. The sequenced sample was CD4+ T cells from PBMCs. These TCRs come from a human donor with multiple sclerosis. The CDR3 runs from the conserved cysteine through the conserved F or W. The D gene is left open where the match is weak. Clone size is shown for a subset of rows, as once, few, many or a class of expanded clone.

TRBV5-8	15	TRBJ2-5	TRBD2	.	CASSFRLAGWETQYF	TGTGCCAGCAGCTTCCGACTAGCGGGGTGGGAGACCCAGTACTTC
TRBV29-1	15	TRBJ2-3	TRBD2	.	CSVSPTSGGADTQYF	TGCAGCGTTTCCCCTACTAGCGGGGGGGCAGATACGCAGTATTTT
TRBV12-3/TRBV12-4	14	TRBJ2-5	TRBD1	.	CASSRGQTWETQYF	TGTGCCAGCAGTCGGGGACAGACGTGGGAGACCCAGTACTTC
TRBV29-1	15	TRBJ1-2	TRBD1	once	CSVGTGTGVNGGYTF	TGCAGCGTGGGGACCGGGACAGGGGTTAATGGTGGCTACACCTTC
TRBV24-1	14	TRBJ2-1	TRBD1	.	CATSDRGQGDEQFF	TGTGCCACCAGCGACAGGGGACAGGGGGATGAGCAGTTCTTC
TRBV25-1	15	TRBJ2-4	.	.	CASGEVAVAKNIQYF	TGTGCCAGCGGGGAGGTAGCGGTAGCCAAAAACATTCAGTACTTC
TRBV12-3/TRBV12-4	16	TRBJ2-5	.	.	CASSSSVSGGQETQYF	TGTGCCAGCAGTTCATCCGTCTCCGGGGGCCAAGAGACCCAGTACTTC
TRBV2	13	TRBJ1-2	.	.	CASSEGRPYGYTF	TGTGCCAGCAGTGAAGGCAGGCCATATGGCTACACCTTC
TRBV7-2	16	TRBJ1-3	TRBD1	.	CASSLGQISSGNTIYF	TGTGCCAGCAGCTTGGGACAGATAAGCTCTGGAAACACCATATATTTT
TRBV5-1	15	TRBJ1-1	TRBD1	.	CASSYRQGNDREAFF	TGCGCCAGCAGCTACCGACAGGGTAATGACCGGGAAGCTTTCTTT
TRBV5-1	14	TRBJ2-5	TRBD1	.	CASTVGTDQETQYF	TGCGCCAGCACCGTCGGGACAGACCAAGAGACCCAGTACTTC
TRBV15	15	TRBJ2-4	.	.	CATSRDLTGADIQYF	TGTGCCACCAGCAGAGATCTGACAGGCGCTGACATTCAGTACTTC
TRBV10-3	15	TRBJ2-3	TRBD2	.	CASSGGRIDTDTQFF	TGTGCCAGTTCAGGCGGGAGGATAGACACAGATACGCAGTTTTTT
TRBV7-2	14	TRBJ1-2	.	.	CASSSSGQYYGYTF	TGTGCCAGCAGCTCATCCGGACAGTACTATGGCTACACCTTC
TRBV30	14	TRBJ2-7	TRBD2	.	CAWVRLAGIYEQYF	TGTGCCTGGGTAAGACTAGCGGGAATCTACGAGCAGTACTTC
TRBV20-1	14	TRBJ1-5	.	.	CSARGGTTNQPQHF	TGCAGTGCCCGGGGGGGCACTACCAATCAGCCCCAGCATTTT
TRBV29-1	16	TRBJ2-1	TRBD2	.	CSVDGTSGGFYNEQFF	TGCAGCGTTGATGGGACCAGCGGGGGGTTTTACAATGAGCAGTTCTTC
TRBV7-2	16	TRBJ2-3	TRBD2	.	CASSLTSGRAADTQYF	TGTGCCAGCAGCTTAACTAGCGGGAGGGCCGCAGATACGCAGTATTTT